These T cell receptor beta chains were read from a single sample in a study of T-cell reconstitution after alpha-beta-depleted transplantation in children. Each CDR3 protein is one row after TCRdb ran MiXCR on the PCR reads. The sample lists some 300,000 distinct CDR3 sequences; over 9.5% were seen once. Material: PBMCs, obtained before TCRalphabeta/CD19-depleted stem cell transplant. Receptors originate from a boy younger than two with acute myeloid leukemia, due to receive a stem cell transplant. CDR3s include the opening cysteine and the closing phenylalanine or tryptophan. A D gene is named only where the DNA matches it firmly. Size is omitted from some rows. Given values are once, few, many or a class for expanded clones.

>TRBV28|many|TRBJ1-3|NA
TGTGCCAGCAGTTTCTGGTCTGGAAACACCATATATTTT
CASSFWSGNTIYF
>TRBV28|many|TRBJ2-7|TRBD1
TGTGCCAGCACCGGACAGGGTATCGACGAGCAGTACTTC
CASTGQGIDEQYF
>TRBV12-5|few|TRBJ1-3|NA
TGTGCTAGTGGTTTGGCCAGGATCGGGGTCCCTGGAAACACCATATATTTT
CASGLARIGVPGNTIYF
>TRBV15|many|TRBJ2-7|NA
TGTGCCACCAGCAGAGATAGAGGGCCATACGAGCAGTACTTC
CATSRDRGPYEQYF
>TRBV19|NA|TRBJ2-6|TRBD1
TGTGCCAGTAGTAGGGACAGGGCAAACACTGGGGCCAACGTCCTGACTTTC
CASSRDRANTGANVLTF
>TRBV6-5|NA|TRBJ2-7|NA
TGTGCCAGCAGTTACCCCCCGGTCCGAGGACTAAACTACGAGCAGTACTTC
CASSYPPVRGLNYEQYF
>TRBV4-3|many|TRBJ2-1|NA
TGCGCCAGCAGCCGGACCGTGGCAGATGAGCAGTTCTTC
CASSRTVADEQFF
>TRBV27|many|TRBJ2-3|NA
TGTGCCAGCAGTCGGAGACAGGCCCTTTACACAGATACGCAGTATTTT
CASSRRQALYTDTQYF
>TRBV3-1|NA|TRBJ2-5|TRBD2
TGTGCCAGCAGCAAAGATCGGATGCGGGGGGGCTCAGAGACCCAGTACTTC
CASSKDRMRGGSETQYF
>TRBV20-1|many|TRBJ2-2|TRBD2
TGCAGTGCTAGGGTGACTAGCGGGAGGGCGAACACCGGGGAGCTGTTTTTT
CSARVTSGRANTGELFF
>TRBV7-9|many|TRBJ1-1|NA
TGTGCCAGCAGCCCCCGGCAGGGCCTGAACACTGAAGCTTTCTTT
CASSPRQGLNTEAFF
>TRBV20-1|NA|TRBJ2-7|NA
TGCAGTGCTAGAGATAGGCGACAGTCCTCCTACGAGCAGTACTTC
CSARDRRQSSYEQYF
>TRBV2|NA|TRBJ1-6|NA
TGTGCCAGCATAGGGGCGAGAAGTTCACCCCTCCACTTT
CASIGARSSPLHF
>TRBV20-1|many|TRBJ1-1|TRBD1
TGCAGTGCTAGCCCGGGACAGGGACGGATGAACACTGAAGCTTTCTTT
CSASPGQGRMNTEAFF
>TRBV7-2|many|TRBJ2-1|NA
TGTGCCAGCAGCCAGTTAGGGTTCTTC
CASSQLGFF
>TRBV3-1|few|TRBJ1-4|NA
TGTGCCAGCAGCCAAAGGGTCGGCAATGAAAAACTGTTTTTT
CASSQRVGNEKLFF
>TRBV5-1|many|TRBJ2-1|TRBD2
TGTGCCAGCAGCCCGGGACTAGCGGGGGGGAATGAGCAGTTCTTC
CASSPGLAGGNEQFF
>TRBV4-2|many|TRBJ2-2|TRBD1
TGTGCCAGCAGCCAAGACTCAGGGGGCACCGGGGAGCTGTTTTTT
CASSQDSGGTGELFF
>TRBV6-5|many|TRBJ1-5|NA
TGTGCCAGCAGTAGTCAGGGAAGTTCAGGTCAGCCCCAGCATTTT
CASSSQGSSGQPQHF
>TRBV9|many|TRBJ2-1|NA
TGTGCCAGCAGCAGTCAGGGGTTTAAGGGGCAGTTCTTC
CASSSQGFKGQFF
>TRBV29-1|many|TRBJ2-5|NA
TGCAGCGTTGACGAGCAGGGGCGGGAGACCCAGTACTTC
CSVDEQGRETQYF
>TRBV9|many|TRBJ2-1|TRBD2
TGTGCCAGCAGCTTACACGGGACTAGCGGGGGTGATGAGCAGTTCTTC
CASSLHGTSGGDEQFF
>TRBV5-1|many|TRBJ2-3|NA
TGCGCCAGCAGCTTGGTATACAGCACAGATACGCAGTATTTT
CASSLVYSTDTQYF
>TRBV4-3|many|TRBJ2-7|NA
TGCGCCAGCAGCCAAGAGTTAGCGGACTCCTACGAGCAGTACTTC
CASSQELADSYEQYF
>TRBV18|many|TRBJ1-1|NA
TGTGCCAGCTCACCACAGGGGGTTAAGACTGAAGCTTTCTTT
CASSPQGVKTEAFF
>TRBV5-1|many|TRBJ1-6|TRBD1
TGCGCCAGCAGCGATACCGGGACAGTGATTCAACCCCTCCACTTT
CASSDTGTVIQPLHF
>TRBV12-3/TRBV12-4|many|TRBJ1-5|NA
TGTGCCAGCATCTTAGGCAGGGCGCGGGGGCAGCCCCAGCATTTT
CASILGRARGQPQHF
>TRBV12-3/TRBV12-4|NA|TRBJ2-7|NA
TGTGCCAGCAGTGACCGGGACGGAGCCTACGAGCAGTACTTC
CASSDRDGAYEQYF
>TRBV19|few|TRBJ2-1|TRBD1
TGTGCCAGTAGTATTCCTGGGACAGGTGTCTACAATGAGCAGTTCTTC
CASSIPGTGVYNEQFF
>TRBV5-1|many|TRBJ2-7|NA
TGCGCCAGCAGCTTGGAAGGTTCCTACGAGCAGTACTTC
CASSLEGSYEQYF
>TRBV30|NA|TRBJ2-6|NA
TGTGCCTGGAGTGTAAGTTCTGGGGCCAACGTCCTGACTTTC
CAWSVSSGANVLTF
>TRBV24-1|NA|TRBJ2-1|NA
TGTGCCACCAGTGATGCCCCAGTGGATGAGCAGTTCTTC
CATSDAPVDEQFF
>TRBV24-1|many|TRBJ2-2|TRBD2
TGTGCCACCAGTGGGCGGGGGGCGAACACCGGGGAGCTGTTTTTT
CATSGRGANTGELFF